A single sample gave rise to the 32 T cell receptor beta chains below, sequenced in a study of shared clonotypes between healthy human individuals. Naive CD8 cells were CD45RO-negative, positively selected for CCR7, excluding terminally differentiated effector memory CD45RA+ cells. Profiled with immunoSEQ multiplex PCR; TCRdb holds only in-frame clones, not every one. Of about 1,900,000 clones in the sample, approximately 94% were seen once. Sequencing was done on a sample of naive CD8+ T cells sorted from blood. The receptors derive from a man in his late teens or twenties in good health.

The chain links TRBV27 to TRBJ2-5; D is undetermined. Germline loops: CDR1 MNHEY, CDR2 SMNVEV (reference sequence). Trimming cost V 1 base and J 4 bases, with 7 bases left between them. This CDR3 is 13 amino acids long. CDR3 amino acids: CASSLFGPETQYF. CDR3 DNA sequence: TGTGCCAGCAGTTTATTCGGGCCAGAGACCCAGTACTTC.

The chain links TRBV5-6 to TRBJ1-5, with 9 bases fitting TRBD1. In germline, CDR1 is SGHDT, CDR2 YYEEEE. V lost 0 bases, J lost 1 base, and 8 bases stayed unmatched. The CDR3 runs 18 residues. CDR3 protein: CASSLGTGDGGSNQPQHF. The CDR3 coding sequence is TGTGCCAGCAGCTTGGGGACAGGGGACGGTGGGAGCAATCAGCCCCAGCATTTT.

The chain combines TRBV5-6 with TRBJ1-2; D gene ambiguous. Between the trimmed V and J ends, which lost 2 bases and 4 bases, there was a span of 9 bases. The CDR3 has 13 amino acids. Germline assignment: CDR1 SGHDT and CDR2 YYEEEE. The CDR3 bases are TGTGCCAGCAGCTTCCAGGACCCCTATGGCTACACCTTC. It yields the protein CASSFQDPYGYTF.

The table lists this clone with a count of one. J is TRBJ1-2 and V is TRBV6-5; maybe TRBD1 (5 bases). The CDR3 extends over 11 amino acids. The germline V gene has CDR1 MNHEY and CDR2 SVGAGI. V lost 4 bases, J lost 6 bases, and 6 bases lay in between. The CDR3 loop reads CASSFRDGYTF. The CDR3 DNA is TGTGCCAGCAGTTTCAGGGATGGCTACACCTTC.

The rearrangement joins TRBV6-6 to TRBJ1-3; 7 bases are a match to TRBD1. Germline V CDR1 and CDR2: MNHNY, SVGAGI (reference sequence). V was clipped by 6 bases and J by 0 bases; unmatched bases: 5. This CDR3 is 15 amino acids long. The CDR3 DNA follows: TGTGCCAGCAGAAACCGGGACAGCTCTGGAAACACCATATATTTT. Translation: CASRNRDSSGNTIYF.

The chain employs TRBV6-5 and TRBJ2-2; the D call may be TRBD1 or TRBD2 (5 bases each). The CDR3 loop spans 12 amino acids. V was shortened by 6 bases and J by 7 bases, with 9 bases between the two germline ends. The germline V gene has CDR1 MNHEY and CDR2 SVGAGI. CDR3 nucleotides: TGTGCCAGCAGCCGAGGGGACGGGGAGCTGTTTTTT. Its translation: CASSRGDGELFF.

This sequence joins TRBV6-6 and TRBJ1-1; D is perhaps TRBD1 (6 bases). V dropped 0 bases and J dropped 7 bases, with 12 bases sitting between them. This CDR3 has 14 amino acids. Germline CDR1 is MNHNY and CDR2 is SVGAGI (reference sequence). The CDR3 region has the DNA TGTGCCAGCAGTTACTCGGGGGGCGCGGATGAAGCTTTCTTT. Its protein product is CASSYSGGADEAFF.

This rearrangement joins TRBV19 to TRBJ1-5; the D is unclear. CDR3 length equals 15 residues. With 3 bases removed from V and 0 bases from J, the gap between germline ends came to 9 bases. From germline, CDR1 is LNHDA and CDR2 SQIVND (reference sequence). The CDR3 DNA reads TGTGCCAGTAGTATGGTACCTTATAGCAATCAGCCCCAGCATTTT. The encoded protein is CASSMVPYSNQPQHF.

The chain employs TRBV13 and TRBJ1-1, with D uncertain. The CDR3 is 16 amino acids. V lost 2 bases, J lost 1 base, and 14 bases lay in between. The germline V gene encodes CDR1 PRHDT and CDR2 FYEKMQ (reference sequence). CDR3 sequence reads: CASSLLASLRNTEAFF. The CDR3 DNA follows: TGTGCCAGCAGCTTACTTGCCTCACTGAGGAACACTGAAGCTTTCTTT.

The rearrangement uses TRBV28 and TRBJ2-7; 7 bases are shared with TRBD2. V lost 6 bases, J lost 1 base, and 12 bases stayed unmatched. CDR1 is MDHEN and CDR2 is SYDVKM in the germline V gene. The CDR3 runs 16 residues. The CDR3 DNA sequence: TGTGCCAGCAGCCCACCGGGGGGATACCTTTCCTACGAGCAGTACTTC. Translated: CASSPPGGYLSYEQYF.

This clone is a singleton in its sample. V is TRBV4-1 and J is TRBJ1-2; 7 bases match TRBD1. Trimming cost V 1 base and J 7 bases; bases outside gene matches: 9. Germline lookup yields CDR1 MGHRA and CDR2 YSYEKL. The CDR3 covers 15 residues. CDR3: CASSQGSGTASGYTF. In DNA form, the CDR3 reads TGCGCCAGCAGCCAAGGGTCCGGGACAGCTAGTGGCTACACCTTC.

CDR3 DNA sequence: TGTGCCAGTAGTATATGGACAGGGGCGGATGAAAAACTGTTTTTT. Translated, it gives CASSIWTGADEKLFF. The V call is TRBV19, the J call TRBJ1-4, with 9 bases fitting TRBD1. This CDR3 comprises 15 residues. V lost 2 bases and J lost 6; bases outside the gene matches: 4. The germline V gene encodes CDR1 LNHDA and CDR2 SQIVND (reference sequence).

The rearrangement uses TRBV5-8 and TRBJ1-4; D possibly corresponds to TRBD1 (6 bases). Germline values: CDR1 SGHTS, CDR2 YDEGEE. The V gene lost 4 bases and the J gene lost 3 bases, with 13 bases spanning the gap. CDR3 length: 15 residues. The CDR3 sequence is CASSPGQFSNEKLFF. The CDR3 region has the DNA TGTGCCAGCAGCCCCGGACAGTTTTCTAATGAAAAACTGTTTTTT.

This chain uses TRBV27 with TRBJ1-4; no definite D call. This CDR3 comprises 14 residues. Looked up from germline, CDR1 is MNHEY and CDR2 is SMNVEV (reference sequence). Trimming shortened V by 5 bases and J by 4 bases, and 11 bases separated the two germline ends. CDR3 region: CASSPQVYNEKLFF. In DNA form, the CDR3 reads TGTGCCAGCAGTCCGCAGGTCTATAATGAAAAACTGTTTTTT.

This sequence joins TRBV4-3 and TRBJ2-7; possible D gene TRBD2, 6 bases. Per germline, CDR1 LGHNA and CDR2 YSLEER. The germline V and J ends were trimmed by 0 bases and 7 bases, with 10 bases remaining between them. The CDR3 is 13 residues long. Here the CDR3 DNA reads TGCGCCAGCAGCCAAGATTTTGGGACTGAGCAGTACTTC. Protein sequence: CASSQDFGTEQYF.

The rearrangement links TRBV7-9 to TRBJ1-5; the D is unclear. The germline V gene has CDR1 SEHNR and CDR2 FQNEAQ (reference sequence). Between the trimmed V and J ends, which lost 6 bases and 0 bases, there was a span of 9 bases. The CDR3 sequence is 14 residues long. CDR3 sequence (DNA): TGTGCCAGCAGTCAAGAATATAGCAATCAGCCCCAGCATTTT. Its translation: CASSQEYSNQPQHF.

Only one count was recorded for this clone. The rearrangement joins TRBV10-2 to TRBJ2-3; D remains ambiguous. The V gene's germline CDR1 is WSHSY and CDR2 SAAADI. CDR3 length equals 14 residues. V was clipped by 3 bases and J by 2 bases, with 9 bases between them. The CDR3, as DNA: TGCGCCAGCAGTGATGCCTCCAACACAGATACGCAGTATTTT. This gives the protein CASSDASNTDTQYF.

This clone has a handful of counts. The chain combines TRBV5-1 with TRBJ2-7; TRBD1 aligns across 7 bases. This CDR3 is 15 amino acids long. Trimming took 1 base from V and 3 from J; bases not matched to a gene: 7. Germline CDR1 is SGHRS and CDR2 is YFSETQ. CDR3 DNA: TGCGCCAGCAGCTTGAAAGGGACAGAATTCTACGAGCAGTACTTC. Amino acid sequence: CASSLKGTEFYEQYF. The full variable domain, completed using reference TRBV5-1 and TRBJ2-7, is KAGVTQTPRYLIKTRGQQVTLSCSPISGHRSVSWYQQTPGQGLQFLFEYFSETQRNKGNFPGRFSGRQFSNSRSEMNVSTLELGDSALYLCASSLKGTEFYEQYFGPGTRLTVT.

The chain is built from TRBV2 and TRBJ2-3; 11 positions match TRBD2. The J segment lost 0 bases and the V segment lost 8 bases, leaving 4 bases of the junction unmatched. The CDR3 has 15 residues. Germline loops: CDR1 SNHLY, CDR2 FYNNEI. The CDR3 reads CASGGLAASTDTQYF. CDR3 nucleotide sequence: TGTGCCAGCGGGGGACTAGCGGCTAGCACAGATACGCAGTATTTT.

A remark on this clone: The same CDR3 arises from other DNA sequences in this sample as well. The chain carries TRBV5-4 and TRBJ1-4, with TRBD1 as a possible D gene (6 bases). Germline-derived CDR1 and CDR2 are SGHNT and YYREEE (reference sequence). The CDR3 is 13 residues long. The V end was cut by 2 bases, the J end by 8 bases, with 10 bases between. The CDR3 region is CASSLQGGEKLFF. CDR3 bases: TGTGCCAGCAGCTTACAGGGTGGAGAAAAACTGTTTTTT.

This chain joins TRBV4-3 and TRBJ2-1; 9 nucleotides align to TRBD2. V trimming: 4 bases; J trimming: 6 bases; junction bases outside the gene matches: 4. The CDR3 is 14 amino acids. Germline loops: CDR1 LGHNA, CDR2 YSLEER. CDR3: CASSPGLAGNEQFF. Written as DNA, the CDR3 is TGCGCCAGCAGCCCGGGACTAGCCGGCAATGAGCAGTTCTTC.

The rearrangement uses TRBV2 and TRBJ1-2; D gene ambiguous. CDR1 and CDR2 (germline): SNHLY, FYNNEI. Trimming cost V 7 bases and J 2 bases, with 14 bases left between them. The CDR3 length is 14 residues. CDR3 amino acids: CASIPNEGNYGYTF. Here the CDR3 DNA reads TGTGCCAGCATTCCGAACGAGGGAAACTATGGCTACACCTTC.

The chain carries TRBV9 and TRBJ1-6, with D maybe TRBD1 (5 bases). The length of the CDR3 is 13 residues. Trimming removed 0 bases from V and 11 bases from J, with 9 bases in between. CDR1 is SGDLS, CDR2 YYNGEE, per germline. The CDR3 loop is CASSVAGTAPLHF. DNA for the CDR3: TGTGCCAGCAGCGTAGCAGGGACGGCACCCCTCCACTTT.

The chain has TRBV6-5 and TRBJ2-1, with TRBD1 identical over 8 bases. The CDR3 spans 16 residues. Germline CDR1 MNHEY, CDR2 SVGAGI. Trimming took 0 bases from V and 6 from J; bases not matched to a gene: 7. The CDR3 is CASSYSTGQVTNEQFF. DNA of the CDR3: TGTGCCAGCAGTTACTCGACGGGACAGGTGACCAATGAGCAGTTCTTC.

CDR3 nucleotide sequence: TGCGCCAGCAGCTACACTAGCGGGGCAGAGCAGTTCTTC. This gives the protein CASSYTSGAEQFF. The rearrangement links TRBV4-1 to TRBJ2-1, with 10 bases matching TRBD2. Germline values: CDR1 MGHRA, CDR2 YSYEKL. V shed 5 bases, J shed 10 bases, and the junction held 5 bases outside the gene matches. The length of the CDR3 is 13 residues.

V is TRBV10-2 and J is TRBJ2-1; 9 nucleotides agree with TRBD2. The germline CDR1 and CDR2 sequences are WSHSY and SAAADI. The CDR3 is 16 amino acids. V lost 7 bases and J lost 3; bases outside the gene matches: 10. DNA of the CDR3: TGCGCCAGCACCCCGAGGGCGGGAGGGGTCTACAATGAGCAGTTCTTC. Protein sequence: CASTPRAGGVYNEQFF.

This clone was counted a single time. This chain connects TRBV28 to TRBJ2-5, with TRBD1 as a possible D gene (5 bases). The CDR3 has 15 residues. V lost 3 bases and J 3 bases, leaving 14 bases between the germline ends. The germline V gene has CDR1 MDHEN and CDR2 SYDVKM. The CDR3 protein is CASSFPDRLEETQYF. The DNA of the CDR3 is TGTGCCAGCAGTTTTCCCGACAGATTGGAAGAGACCCAGTACTTC.

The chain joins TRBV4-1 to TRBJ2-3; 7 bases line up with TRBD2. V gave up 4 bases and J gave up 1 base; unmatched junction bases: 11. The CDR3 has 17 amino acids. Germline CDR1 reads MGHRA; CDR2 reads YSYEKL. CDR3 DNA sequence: TGCGCCAGCAGCCCGGGGGGATCACCTTCCCGCACAGATACGCAGTATTTT. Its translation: CASSPGGSPSRTDTQYF.

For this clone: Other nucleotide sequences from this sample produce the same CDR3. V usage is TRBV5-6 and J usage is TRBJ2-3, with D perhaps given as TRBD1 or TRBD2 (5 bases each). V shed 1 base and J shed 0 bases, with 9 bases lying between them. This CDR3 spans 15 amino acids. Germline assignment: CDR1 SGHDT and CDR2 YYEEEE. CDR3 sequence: CASSLSGASTDTQYF. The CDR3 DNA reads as TGTGCCAGCAGCTTGTCCGGGGCAAGCACAGATACGCAGTATTTT.

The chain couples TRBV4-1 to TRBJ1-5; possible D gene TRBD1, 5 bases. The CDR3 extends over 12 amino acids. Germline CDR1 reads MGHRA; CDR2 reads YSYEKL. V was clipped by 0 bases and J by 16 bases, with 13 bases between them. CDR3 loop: CASSQDGTLIHF. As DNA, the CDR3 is TGCGCCAGCAGCCAAGATGGGACGCTAATCCATTTT.

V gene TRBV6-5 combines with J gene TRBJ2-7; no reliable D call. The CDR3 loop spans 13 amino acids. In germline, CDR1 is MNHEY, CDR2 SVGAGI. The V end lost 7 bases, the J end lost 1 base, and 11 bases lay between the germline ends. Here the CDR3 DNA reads TGTGCCAGCAAGTTATTCGGGTCCTACGAGCAGTACTTC. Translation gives CASKLFGSYEQYF.

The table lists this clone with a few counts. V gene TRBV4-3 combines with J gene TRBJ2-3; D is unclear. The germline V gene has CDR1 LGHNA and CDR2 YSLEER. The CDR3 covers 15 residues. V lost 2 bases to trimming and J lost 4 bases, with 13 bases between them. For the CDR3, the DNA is TGCGCCAGCAGCCAAAAGGGCATTAGGGCAGATACGCAGTATTTT. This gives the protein CASSQKGIRADTQYF.